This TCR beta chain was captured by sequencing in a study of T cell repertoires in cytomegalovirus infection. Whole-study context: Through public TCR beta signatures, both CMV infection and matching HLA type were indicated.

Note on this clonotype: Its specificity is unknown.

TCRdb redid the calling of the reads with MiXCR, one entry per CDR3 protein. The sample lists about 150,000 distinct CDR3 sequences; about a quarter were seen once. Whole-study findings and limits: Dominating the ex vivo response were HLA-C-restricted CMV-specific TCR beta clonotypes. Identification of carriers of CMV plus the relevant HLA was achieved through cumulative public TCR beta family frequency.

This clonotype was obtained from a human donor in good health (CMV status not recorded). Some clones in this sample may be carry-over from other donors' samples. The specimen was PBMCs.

For the CDR3, the DNA is TGTGCCAGCAGCGTTTTCGGGGGACCGGGAAGCAATCAGCCCCAGCATTTT. Residues: CASSVFGGPGSNQPQHF. The chain couples TRBV27 to TRBJ1-5, with D perhaps TRBD1 (5 bases). Germline loops: CDR1 MNHEY, CDR2 SMNVEV (reference sequence). With 6 bases removed from V and 1 base from J, the gap between germline ends came to 19 bases. The CDR3 is made up of 17 amino acids.